Below, 6 T cell receptor beta chains from the same sample are listed, as sequenced in a study of T cells in localized non-small cell lung cancer. Clones were sequenced by immunoSEQ multiplex PCR, and TCRdb holds only the in-frame ones, with some missing. The table records 30,000 to 35,000 clones, 85% to 95% of them present only once. Source: peripheral blood mononuclear cells, taken before any cancer treatment. The receptors were gathered from a female donor at least 60 years old with stage II lung adenocarcinoma.

This clone came up a few times. The CDR3: CASSQEETRSSYNSPLHF. The CDR3 DNA is TGTGCCAGCAGCCAAGAAGAAACCCGCAGCTCCTATAATTCACCCCTCCACTTT. The chain employs TRBV4-2 and TRBJ1-6; D gene unclear. In germline, CDR1 is LGHNA, CDR2 YNFKEQ. The CDR3 has 18 residues. The V gene lost 0 bases and the J gene lost 0 bases, with 12 bases spanning the gap.

This clone has only one observation. This chain connects TRBV7-9 to TRBJ2-7; 7 bases align to TRBD2. CDR1 and CDR2 from the germline V gene are SEHNR and FQNEAQ (reference sequence). This CDR3 has 15 amino acids. The trim removed 5 bases at V and 1 base at J, leaving 8 bases unmatched. CDR3 in DNA: TGTGCCAGCAGCCCCTCTGCCGGGGGGTCCTACGAGCAGTACTTC. Protein product: CASSPSAGGSYEQYF.

The CDR3 DNA reads TGTGCCAGCAGCTTTGAACAGGGAGGTGGCACTGAAGCTTTCTTT. This sequence encodes CASSFEQGGGTEAFF. The chain joins TRBV7-9 to TRBJ1-1, with a possible D match to TRBD1 (6 bases). The V gene lost 3 bases and the J gene lost 4 bases, with 15 bases spanning the gap. Germline assignment: CDR1 SEHNR and CDR2 FQNEAQ (reference sequence). This CDR3 contains 15 residues.

This rearrangement joins TRBV19 to TRBJ1-2, with 7 nucleotides matching TRBD1. The CDR3 spans 13 residues. Trimming removed 6 bases from V and 8 bases from J; junction bases left unmatched: 9. The V gene's germline CDR1 is LNHDA and CDR2 SQIVND (reference sequence). The CDR3 sequence is CASSRQQGEGYTF. The CDR3 DNA reads TGTGCCAGTAGCCGCCAGCAGGGGGAAGGCTACACCTTC.

V is TRBV27 and J is TRBJ2-7, with a tentative D call TRBD1 (7 bases). The CDR3 runs to 14 residues. The germline CDR1 and CDR2 sequences are MNHEY and SMNVEV (reference sequence). Trimming removed 5 bases at V and 6 bases at J, with 17 bases between. This CDR3 is CASSPPRQGGEQYF. CDR3 DNA: TGTGCCAGCAGTCCCCCCCGACAGGGAGGCGAGCAGTACTTC.

The chain is built from TRBV28 and TRBJ2-1; D might be TRBD1 or TRBD2, each matching 5 bases. V was trimmed by 8 bases and J by 3 bases, leaving 11 bases between them. Germline V CDR1 and CDR2: MDHEN, SYDVKM. The CDR3 covers 13 residues. The CDR3 sequence is CASVRDHYNEQFF. The CDR3 DNA follows: TGTGCCAGCGTCCGGGACCACTACAATGAGCAGTTCTTC.